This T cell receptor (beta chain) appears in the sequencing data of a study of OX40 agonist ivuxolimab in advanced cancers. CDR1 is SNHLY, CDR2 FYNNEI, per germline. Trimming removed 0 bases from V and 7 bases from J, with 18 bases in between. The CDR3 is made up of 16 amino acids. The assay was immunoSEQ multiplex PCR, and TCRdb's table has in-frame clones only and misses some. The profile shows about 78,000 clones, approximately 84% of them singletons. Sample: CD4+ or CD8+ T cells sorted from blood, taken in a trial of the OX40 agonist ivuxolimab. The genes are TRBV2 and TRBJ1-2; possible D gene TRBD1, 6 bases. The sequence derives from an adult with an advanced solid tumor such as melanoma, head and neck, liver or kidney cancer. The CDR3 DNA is TGTGCCAGCAGTGAAGCGCTTGGGCAGGGGATGGTTGGCTACACCTTC. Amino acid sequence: CASSEALGQGMVGYTF.